This T cell receptor beta chain came from a study of shared clonotypes between healthy human individuals. Study-level results: Sampling included only blood; tissue repertoires likely differ.

To note about this clone: Its antigen is not identified.

Each PCR replicate from the sorted subsets contained about 200 ng DNA, which is around 30,000 T cell genomes. Clones were read by immunoSEQ multiplex PCR, and TCRdb kept only the in-frame ones, dropping some. The sample contains 2 million to 2.5 million clones, around 92% of which appear only once. None of the donors, who were healthy HIV-negative adults, had recently had acute infections or vaccinations. The authors divided CD4+ cells into CD45RA+ naive and CD45RA-negative memory subsets. The germline V gene has CDR1 MGHRA and CDR2 YSYEKL. J was trimmed by 6 bases and V by 2 bases; bases with no gene match: 8. CDR3 length: 16 amino acids.

The sequence came from a man between 18 and 29 years old in good health. Some clones in this sample may be carry-over from other donors' samples. The rearrangement joins TRBV4-1 to TRBJ2-2, with 8 positions matching TRBD2. Specimen: naive CD4+ T cells from PBMCs. The subset was: CD45RA+ positively selected. The CDR3 sequence: CASSQFPGLGAGELFF. The CDR3 coding sequence is TGCGCCAGCAGCCAATTTCCGGGACTAGGGGCCGGGGAGCTGTTTTTT.